This T cell receptor (beta chain) was retrieved from a study of blood T cell repertoires in COVID-19. Background on the study: The cDNA or gDNA used as material had been derived from T cells, B-cell-depleted T cells, or PBMCs.

Measured with immunoSEQ multiplex PCR; TCRdb has only the in-frame clones, and not every one. The sample yields approximately 97,000 clones, 75% to 95% seen once. The sequenced sample was peripheral blood. The source is a man aged 60 to 75 with acute or convalescent COVID-19.

CDR3 in amino acids: CASSLSTGQGYTEAFF. For the CDR3, the DNA is TGTGCCAGCAGTTTATCTACCGGACAGGGATACACTGAAGCTTTCTTT. V usage is TRBV27 and J usage is TRBJ1-1; TRBD1 aligns across 8 bases. Unmatched junction bases numbered 6, after V lost 0 bases and J lost 3 bases. This CDR3 contains 16 residues. Germline CDR1 and CDR2: MNHEY and SMNVEV (reference sequence).